This TCR beta chain was documented in a study of blood T cell repertoires in COVID-19. Study-level information: PBMCs, B-cell-depleted T cells, or T cells were the source of the cDNA or gDNA that made up the material.

This clone was detected only a few times. The germline gives CDR1 MNHEY, CDR2 SVGAGI. The CDR3 contains 14 residues. Trimming left V 0 bases short and J 5 bases short, with 8 bases between. Generated by immunoSEQ multiplex PCR, the TCRdb table keeps only in-frame clones and is missing some. The sample comprises over 60,000 clones, 82% of which are singletons, and over 15% rests with the top ten. Sequencing was carried out using peripheral blood. The TCR comes from a human donor in a cohort sampled during active COVID-19. The rearrangement links TRBV6-5 to TRBJ2-1; D gene ambiguous. In DNA, the CDR3 is TGTGCCAGCAGTTACTCAATACTCAACAATGAGCAGTTCTTC. This codes for CASSYSILNNEQFF.